Described below is a single TCR beta chain sequence and its context. This table comes from immunoSEQ multiplex PCR, and its TCRdb copy is limited to in-frame clones, with some not included. This sample has approximately 44,000 clones, with approximately 90% found just once. Germline V CDR1 and CDR2: MNHEY, SVGAGI. V was clipped by 0 bases and J by 4 bases, with 11 bases between them. The CDR3 runs 15 residues. The data stem from a study of OX40 agonist ivuxolimab in advanced cancers. About the study: Ivuxolimab, which is an agonistic anti-OX40 (CD134) antibody, was administered to the patients. Patients were infused with ivuxolimab every 2 weeks at 0.01 to 10 mg/kg.

The clonotype was recovered from an adult with an advanced solid tumor such as melanoma, head and neck, liver or kidney cancer. This sequence joins TRBV6-5 and TRBJ2-3; D is unresolved. This sample comprised CD4+ or CD8+ T cells sorted from blood, obtained in a trial of the OX40 agonist ivuxolimab. The DNA of the CDR3 is TGTGCCAGCAGTTACTCGAGTGGGCGAGCAGATACGCAGTATTTT. Translated, it gives CASSYSSGRADTQYF.